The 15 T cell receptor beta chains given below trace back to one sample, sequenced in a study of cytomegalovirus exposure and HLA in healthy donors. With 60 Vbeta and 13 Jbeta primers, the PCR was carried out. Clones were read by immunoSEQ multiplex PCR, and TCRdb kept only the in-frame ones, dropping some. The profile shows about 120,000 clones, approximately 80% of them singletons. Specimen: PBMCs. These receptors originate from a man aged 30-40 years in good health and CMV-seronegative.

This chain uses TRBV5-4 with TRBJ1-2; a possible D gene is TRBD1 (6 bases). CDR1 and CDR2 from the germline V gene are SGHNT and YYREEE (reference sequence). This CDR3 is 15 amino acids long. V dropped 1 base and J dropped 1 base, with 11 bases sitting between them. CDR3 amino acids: CASSLWRTVNYGYTF. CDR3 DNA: TGTGCCAGCAGCTTGTGGCGGACAGTTAACTATGGCTACACCTTC.

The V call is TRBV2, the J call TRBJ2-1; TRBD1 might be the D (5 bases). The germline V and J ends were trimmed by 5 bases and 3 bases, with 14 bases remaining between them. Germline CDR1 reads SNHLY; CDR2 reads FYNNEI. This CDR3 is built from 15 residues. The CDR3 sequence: CASSFDSVGYNEQFF. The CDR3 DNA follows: TGTGCCAGCAGTTTTGACAGCGTCGGCTACAATGAGCAGTTCTTC. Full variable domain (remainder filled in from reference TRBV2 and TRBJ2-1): EPEVTQTPSHQVTQMGQEVILRCVPISNHLYFYWYRQILGQKVEFLVSFYNNEISEKSEIFDDQFSVERPDGSNFTLKIRSTKLEDSAMYFCASSFDSVGYNEQFFGPGTRLTVL.

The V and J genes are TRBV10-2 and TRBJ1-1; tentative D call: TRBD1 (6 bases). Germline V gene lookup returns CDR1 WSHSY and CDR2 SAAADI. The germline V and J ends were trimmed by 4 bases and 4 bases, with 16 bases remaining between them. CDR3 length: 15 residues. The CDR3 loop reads CASSASDSRGTEAFF. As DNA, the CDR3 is TGCGCCAGCAGTGCTTCGGACAGCCGGGGCACTGAAGCTTTCTTT.

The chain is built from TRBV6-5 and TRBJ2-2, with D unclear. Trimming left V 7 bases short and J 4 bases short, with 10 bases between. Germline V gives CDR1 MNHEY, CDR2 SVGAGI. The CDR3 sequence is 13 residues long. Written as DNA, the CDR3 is TGTGCCAGCACCAAACCAGGCACCGGGGAGCTGTTTTTT. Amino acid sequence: CASTKPGTGELFF.

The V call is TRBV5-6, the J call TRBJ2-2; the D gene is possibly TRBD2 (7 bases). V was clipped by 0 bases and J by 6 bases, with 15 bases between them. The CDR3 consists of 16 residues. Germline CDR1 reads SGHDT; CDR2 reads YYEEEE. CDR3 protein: CASSLGLAAGAGELFF. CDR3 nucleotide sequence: TGTGCCAGCAGCTTGGGGCTAGCGGCAGGGGCCGGGGAGCTGTTTTTT.

CDR3: CASSSPPGQGTDTQYF. In DNA form, the CDR3 reads TGTGCCAGCAGTTCCCCCCCCGGACAGGGCACAGATACGCAGTATTTT. The chain combines TRBV28 with TRBJ2-3; 7 bases are a match to TRBD1. Germline assignment: CDR1 MDHEN and CDR2 SYDVKM. The CDR3 has 16 residues. V trimming: 4 bases; J trimming: 1 base; junction bases outside the gene matches: 8.

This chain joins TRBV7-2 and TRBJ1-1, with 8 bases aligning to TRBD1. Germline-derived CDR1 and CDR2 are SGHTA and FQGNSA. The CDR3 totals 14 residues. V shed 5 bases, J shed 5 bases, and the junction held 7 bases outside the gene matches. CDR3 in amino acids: CASSRGQGRTEAFF. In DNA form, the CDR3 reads TGTGCCAGCAGCAGAGGACAGGGAAGAACTGAAGCTTTCTTT.

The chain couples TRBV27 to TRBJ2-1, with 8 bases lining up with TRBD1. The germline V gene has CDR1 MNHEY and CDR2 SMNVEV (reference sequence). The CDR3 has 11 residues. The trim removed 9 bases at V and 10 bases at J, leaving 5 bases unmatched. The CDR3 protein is CARTGGGEQFF. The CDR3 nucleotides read TGTGCCAGAACAGGGGGAGGAGAGCAGTTCTTC.

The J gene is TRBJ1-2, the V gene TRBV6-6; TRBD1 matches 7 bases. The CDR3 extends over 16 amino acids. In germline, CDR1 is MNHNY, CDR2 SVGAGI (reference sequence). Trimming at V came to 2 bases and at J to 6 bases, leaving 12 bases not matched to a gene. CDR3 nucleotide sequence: TGTGCCAGCAGTTACCCACCCGGACAGGTTTTAGATGGCTACACCTTC. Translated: CASSYPPGQVLDGYTF.

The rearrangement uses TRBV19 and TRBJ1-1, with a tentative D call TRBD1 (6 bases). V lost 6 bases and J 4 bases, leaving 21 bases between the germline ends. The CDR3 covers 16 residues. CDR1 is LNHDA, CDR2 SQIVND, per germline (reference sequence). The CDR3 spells CASSRQGLAQGTEAFF. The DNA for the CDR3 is TGTGCCAGTAGCAGGCAGGGGCTTGCTCAGGGCACTGAAGCTTTCTTT. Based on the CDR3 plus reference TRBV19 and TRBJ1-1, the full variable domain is DGGITQSPKYLFRKEGQNVTLSCEQNLNHDAMYWYRQDPGQGLRLIYYSQIVNDFQKGDIAEGYSVSREKKESFPLTVTSAQKNPTAFYLCASSRQGLAQGTEAFFGQGTRLTVV.

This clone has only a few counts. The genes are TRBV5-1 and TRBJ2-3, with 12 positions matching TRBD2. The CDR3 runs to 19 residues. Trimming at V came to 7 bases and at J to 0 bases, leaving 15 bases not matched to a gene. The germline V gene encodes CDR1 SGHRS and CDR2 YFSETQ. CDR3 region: CASSARLAGGPASTDTQYF. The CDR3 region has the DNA TGCGCCAGCTCTGCGAGGCTAGCGGGGGGGCCCGCTAGCACAGATACGCAGTATTTT.

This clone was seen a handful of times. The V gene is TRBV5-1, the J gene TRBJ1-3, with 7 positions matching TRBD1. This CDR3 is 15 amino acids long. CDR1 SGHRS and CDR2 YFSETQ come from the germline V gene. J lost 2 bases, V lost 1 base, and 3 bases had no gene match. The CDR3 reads CASSLRTGPGNTIYF. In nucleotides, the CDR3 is TGCGCCAGCAGCTTGAGGACAGGCCCTGGAAACACCATATATTTT.

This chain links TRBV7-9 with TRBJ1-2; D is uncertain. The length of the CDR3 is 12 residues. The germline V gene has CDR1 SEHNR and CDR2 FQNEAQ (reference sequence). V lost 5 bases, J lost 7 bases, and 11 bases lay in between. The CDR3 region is CASSPPEGGYTF. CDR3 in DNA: TGTGCCAGCAGCCCGCCGGAGGGTGGCTACACCTTC. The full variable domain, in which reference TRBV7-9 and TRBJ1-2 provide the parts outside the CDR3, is DTGVSQNPRHKITKRGQNVTFRCDPISEHNRLYWYRQTLGQGPEFLTYFQNEAQLEKSRLLSDRFSAERPKGSFSTLEIQRTEQGDSAMYLCASSPPEGGYTFGSGTRLTVV.

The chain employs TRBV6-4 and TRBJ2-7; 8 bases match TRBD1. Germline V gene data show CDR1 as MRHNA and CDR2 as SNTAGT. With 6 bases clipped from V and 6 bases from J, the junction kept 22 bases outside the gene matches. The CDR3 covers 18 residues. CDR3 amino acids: CASSVITTGAITNCEQYF. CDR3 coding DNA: TGTGCCAGCAGCGTTATTACGACAGGGGCTATTACTAATTGCGAGCAGTACTTC.

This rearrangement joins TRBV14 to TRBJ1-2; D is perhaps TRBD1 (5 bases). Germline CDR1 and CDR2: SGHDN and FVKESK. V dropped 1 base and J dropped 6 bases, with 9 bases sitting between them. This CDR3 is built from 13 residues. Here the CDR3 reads CASSQGGGNGYTF. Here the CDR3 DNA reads TGTGCCAGCAGCCAAGGGGGCGGCAATGGCTACACCTTC.